These 21 T cell receptor beta chains were sequenced from one sample in a study of T cell responses to AZD1222 COVID-19 vaccine. Clones were sequenced by immunoSEQ multiplex PCR, and TCRdb holds only the in-frame ones, with some missing. In the table there are over 110,000 clones, roughly 90% of which are singletons. The input for sequencing was peripheral blood, taken on day 0 of AZD1222 vaccination. Receptors were obtained from an adult in good health.

The V gene is TRBV12-3 or TRBV12-4, the J gene TRBJ1-1; D ambiguous. The V and J ends lost 6 bases and 3 bases respectively, with 5 bases between them. This CDR3 contains 11 residues. The DNA of the CDR3 is TGTGCCAGCAGCACTGACACTGAAGCTTTCTTT. Translation gives CASSTDTEAFF.

The chain uses TRBV6-1 and TRBJ1-3; D gene ambiguous. V lost 1 base and J lost 6, with 10 bases in between. The germline V gene encodes CDR1 MNHNS and CDR2 SASEGT. The CDR3 extends over 14 amino acids. The CDR3 region has the DNA TGTGCCAGCAGTGAAGAATGGCTGGAAAACACCATATATTTT. Amino acid sequence: CASSEEWLENTIYF.

The V gene is TRBV30, the J gene TRBJ1-2, with D uncertain. Trimming shortened V by 2 bases and J by 3 bases, and 10 bases separated the two germline ends. The CDR3 is 13 residues long. Germline assignment: CDR1 GTSNPN and CDR2 SVGIG (reference sequence). The CDR3 here is CAWSISSDYGYTF. The CDR3, as DNA: TGTGCCTGGAGTATAAGTAGCGACTATGGCTACACCTTC.

The J gene is TRBJ1-5, the V gene TRBV6-1, with no clear D. Between the trimmed V and J ends, which lost 3 bases and 3 bases, there was a span of 9 bases. Germline loops: CDR1 MNHNS, CDR2 SASEGT. The CDR3 sequence is 14 residues long. The CDR3 loop is CASSDAQFNQPQHF. CDR3 nucleotide sequence: TGTGCCAGCAGTGACGCGCAGTTCAATCAGCCCCAGCATTTT.

The chain joins TRBV6-5 to TRBJ1-1; D might be TRBD1 (5 bases). V lost 0 bases and J 0 bases, leaving 8 bases between the germline ends. Germline V gene data show CDR1 as MNHEY and CDR2 as SVGAGI. The CDR3 loop spans 15 amino acids. The CDR3 nucleotides read TGTGCCAGCAGTTACTCGGGGGTGATGAACACTGAAGCTTTCTTT. Amino acids: CASSYSGVMNTEAFF.

The count of this clone is one. The chain employs TRBV19 and TRBJ2-3; D uncertain. The germline V gene encodes CDR1 LNHDA and CDR2 SQIVND (reference sequence). This CDR3 region has 14 residues. V was clipped by 6 bases and J by 0 bases, with 10 bases between them. The CDR3: CASRSSQSTDTQYF. DNA for the CDR3: TGTGCCAGTAGATCGAGCCAAAGCACAGATACGCAGTATTTT.

V is TRBV27 and J is TRBJ2-7, with 11 bases that match TRBD2. The J segment lost 7 bases and the V segment lost 5 bases, leaving 10 bases of the junction unmatched. CDR1 and CDR2 from the germline V gene are MNHEY and SMNVEV (reference sequence). The CDR3 covers 15 residues. The CDR3 DNA reads as TGTGCCAGCAGTCTCGGGACTAGCGGCTTCGGGGAGCAGTACTTC. This encodes CASSLGTSGFGEQYF.

In DNA form, the CDR3 reads TGTGCCAGCAGCATCACAGGCGCCGGTGGCTACACCTTC. Protein: CASSITGAGGYTF. This chain links TRBV13 with TRBJ1-2; TRBD1 is a possible D gene (5 bases). Trimming cost V 5 bases and J 7 bases, with 14 bases left between them. CDR1 and CDR2 (germline): PRHDT, FYEKMQ (reference sequence). This CDR3 region has 13 residues.

The CDR3 protein is CASSQGRSGQPQHF. CDR3 nucleotides: TGTGCCAGCAGCCAAGGCAGGAGCGGTCAGCCCCAGCATTTT. The chain combines TRBV4-2 with TRBJ1-5; the D is unclear. V shed 1 base and J shed 6 bases, with 10 bases lying between them. The CDR3 has 14 residues. Per the germline V gene, CDR1 is LGHNA and CDR2 is YNFKEQ.

The CDR3 loop reads CASRDGGRGHQDPEAFF. CDR3 coding DNA: TGCGCCAGCAGGGATGGTGGCCGGGGCCACCAGGATCCTGAAGCTTTCTTT. The chain employs TRBV4-1 and TRBJ1-1; possibly TRBD1 for D (5 bases). In germline, CDR1 is MGHRA, CDR2 YSYEKL. V shed 6 bases and J shed 6 bases, with 26 bases lying between them. The CDR3 runs 17 residues.

The table lists this clone with a count of one. J is TRBJ2-1 and V is TRBV7-9; no firm D call. Germline-derived CDR1 and CDR2 are SEHNR and FQNEAQ (reference sequence). With 5 bases removed from V and 7 bases from J, the gap between germline ends came to 6 bases. The CDR3 is 11 residues long. The CDR3 DNA follows: TGTGCCAGCAGCCTCCAGAATGAGCAGTTCTTC. Protein sequence: CASSLQNEQFF.

The rearrangement uses TRBV9 and TRBJ2-1, with 12 nucleotides matching TRBD2. After removal of 3 bases from V and 8 bases from J, the junction contained 9 bases not matched to a gene. CDR1 SGDLS and CDR2 YYNGEE come from the germline V gene. The CDR3 sequence is 16 residues long. CDR3 DNA: TGTGCCAGCAGCGCAAGACTAGCGGGAGAGCAGGATGAGCAGTTCTTC. This gives the protein CASSARLAGEQDEQFF. The whole variable domain, filled in from reference TRBV9 and TRBJ2-1, reads DSGVTQTPKHLITATGQRVTLRCSPRSGDLSVYWYQQSLDQGLQFLIQYYNGEERAKGNILERFSAQQFPDLHSELNLSSLELGDSALYFCASSARLAGEQDEQFFGPGTRLTVL.

The V and J genes are TRBV4-3 and TRBJ1-2; no reliable D call. In germline, CDR1 is LGHNA, CDR2 YSLEER. The CDR3 is 15 residues long. The ends were cut back, 1 base at V and 4 bases at J, with 13 bases in the middle. The CDR3 region is CASSQGVGSSYGYTF. The CDR3 DNA sequence: TGCGCCAGCAGCCAAGGCGTAGGCAGCAGCTATGGCTACACCTTC.

This sequence joins TRBV5-6 and TRBJ2-5, with 10 bases aligning to TRBD2. Trimming cost V 4 bases and J 1 base; bases outside gene matches: 4. The CDR3 consists of 15 residues. The V gene's germline CDR1 is SGHDT and CDR2 YYEEEE. The CDR3 reads CASSPGLASQETQYF. The CDR3 nucleotides read TGTGCCAGCAGCCCGGGACTAGCGTCCCAAGAGACCCAGTACTTC.

In its sample, this clone was seen once. V and J are TRBV3-1 (or the pseudogene TRBV3-2) and TRBJ2-7; D is unclear. This CDR3 region has 13 residues. Trimming removed 4 bases at V and 0 bases at J, with 7 bases between. Germline-derived CDR1 and CDR2 are LGHDT and YNNKEL (reference sequence). The CDR3 is CASSPRGSYEQYF. CDR3 DNA sequence: TGTGCCAGCAGCCCGCGTGGCTCCTACGAGCAGTACTTC.

This rearrangement joins TRBV10-3 to TRBJ1-2, with 7 bases lining up with TRBD1. This CDR3 comprises 14 residues. J lost 8 bases, V lost 4 bases, and 10 bases had no gene match. Germline CDR1 is ENHRY and CDR2 is SYGVKD. CDR3 nucleotide sequence: TGTGCCATCAGTGGACAGGGCGATCTCGGCGGCTACACCTTC. Its protein product is CAISGQGDLGGYTF.

In this sample, this clone turned up once. This chain joins TRBV19 and TRBJ1-5, with a weak D call TRBD1 (6 bases). V was trimmed by 3 bases and J by 5 bases, leaving 11 bases between them. The CDR3 consists of 14 residues. Germline V gene data show CDR1 as LNHDA and CDR2 as SQIVND (reference sequence). CDR3 residues: CASSIVAGDQPQHF. In DNA, the CDR3 is TGTGCCAGTAGTATCGTCGCAGGGGATCAGCCCCAGCATTTT.

The genes are TRBV29-1 and TRBJ2-6; D not certain. Germline lookup yields CDR1 SQVTM and CDR2 ANQGSEA. This CDR3 has 14 amino acids. With 4 bases removed from V and 0 bases from J, the gap between germline ends came to 7 bases. The CDR3 sequence is CSVVPSSGANVLTF. In nucleotides, the CDR3 is TGCAGCGTTGTTCCGAGCTCTGGGGCCAACGTCCTGACTTTC.

This chain links TRBV11-2 with TRBJ2-5; no reliable D call. CDR1 and CDR2 from the germline V gene are SGHAT and FQNNGV. CDR3 length: 11 residues. Trimming pared 5 bases from V and 4 bases from J, leaving 5 bases between. CDR3 protein: CASSPSETQYF. The CDR3 DNA reads TGTGCCAGCAGCCCTTCAGAGACCCAGTACTTC.

The chain links TRBV4-1 to TRBJ2-3; no definite D call. Germline CDR1 is MGHRA and CDR2 is YSYEKL. The CDR3 runs to 15 residues. V lost 0 bases and J lost 6, with 13 bases in between. The CDR3 loop reads CASSQDTPTRDTQYF. CDR3 DNA: TGCGCCAGCAGCCAAGATACCCCTACCCGGGATACGCAGTATTTT.

For this clone: The conserved phenylalanine or tryptophan is not found at the CDR3 terminus, so this likely reflects a read error. No DNA is shown, since the ends of the CDR3 on it are uncertain; the CDR3 is the one TCRdb lists. This rearrangement joins TRBV12-3 or TRBV12-4 to TRBJ1-2. The CDR3 numbers 11 amino acids, ends counted. This CDR3 is CASSNPQRVVI.